This record concerns one TCR beta chain sequence. Its cognate antigen is unknown. The assay was immunoSEQ multiplex PCR, and TCRdb's table has in-frame clones only and misses some. The sample gives about 120,000 clones, roughly nine tenths of which show up once; 4.5% is in the top ten. This sample stems from a study of T cell responses to AZD1222 COVID-19 vaccine. General observations from the study: Among spike-specific TCRs, nearly half reportedly target unmutated variant regions.

CDR1 LNHDA and CDR2 SQIVND come from the germline V gene (reference sequence). The CDR3 covers 14 residues. V shed 5 bases and J shed 7 bases, with 15 bases lying between them. The J gene is TRBJ2-1, the V gene TRBV19; TRBD2 might be the D (5 bases). This clonotype was obtained from an adult in good health. The material was peripheral blood, obtained on day 0 of AZD1222 vaccination. The CDR3 spells CASSWPGGGNEQFF. The CDR3 DNA reads TGTGCCAGTAGTTGGCCAGGAGGCGGGAATGAGCAGTTCTTC. The whole variable domain, filled in from reference TRBV19 and TRBJ2-1, reads DGGITQSPKYLFRKEGQNVTLSCEQNLNHDAMYWYRQDPGQGLRLIYYSQIVNDFQKGDIAEGYSVSREKKESFPLTVTSAQKNPTAFYLCASSWPGGGNEQFFGPGTRLTVL.